This T cell receptor (beta chain) was identified in a study of blood T cell repertoires in COVID-19. Study details: Collection of acute and convalescent COVID-19 samples took place in the United States, Italy and Spain.

Germline CDR1 is MNHNS and CDR2 is SASEGT. Trimming took 3 bases from V and 0 from J; bases not matched to a gene: 7. This CDR3 is built from 18 residues. Authors' processing steps: Reference gene primer amplification yielded estimated nucleated cell counts. The protocol was immunoSEQ multiplex PCR, while the TCRdb copy is restricted to in-frame clones and leaves out a portion. V, J and clone size derive from that table, while D and trimming were established from the DNA sequence. The repertoire consists of over 40,000 clones, with roughly 80% occurring once and the leading ten covering about 2.5%. The TCR comes from a woman aged 55-75 years with acute or convalescent COVID-19. The chain recombines TRBV6-1 with TRBJ2-2; 10 nucleotides line up with TRBD2. The sample was peripheral blood. CDR3 DNA sequence: TGTGCCAGCAGTGACCTTATAGCGGGGGGTACGAACACCGGGGAGCTGTTTTTT. Its protein product is CASSDLIAGGTNTGELFF.